The next 3 T cell receptor beta chains were all read from a single sample in a study of shared clonotypes between healthy human individuals. The assay was immunoSEQ multiplex PCR, and TCRdb's table has in-frame clones only and misses some. The sample lists about 710,000 clones, around four fifths occurring once. The sample was memory CD4+ T cells sorted from blood. Noted subset: CD45RA-negative fraction. The receptors were gathered from a woman in her twenties or thirties in good health.

V usage is TRBV5-1 and J usage is TRBJ2-2, with no clear D. V lost 0 bases and J 4 bases, leaving 7 bases between the germline ends. The CDR3 totals 14 residues. Germline CDR1 reads SGHRS; CDR2 reads YFSETQ. The CDR3 here is CASSLDPATGELFF. The CDR3 DNA follows: TGCGCCAGCAGCTTGGATCCCGCCACCGGGGAGCTGTTTTTT.

The chain uses TRBV18 and TRBJ2-7; 7 bases match TRBD2. Germline trimming cut 2 bases from V and 3 bases from J; bases unmatched to any gene: 4. Germline CDR1 and CDR2: KGHSH and LQKENI. CDR3 size: 14 residues. The DNA of the CDR3 is TGTGCCAGCTCACCAGCTTCGGGGGGCTACGAGCAGTACTTC. Translated: CASSPASGGYEQYF.

The genes are TRBV7-9 and TRBJ2-7; D not certain. Germline V gene lookup returns CDR1 SEHNR and CDR2 FQNEAQ (reference sequence). Trimming pared 4 bases from V and 2 bases from J, leaving 15 bases between. The CDR3 spans 15 residues. The CDR3 spells CASSSPADSTYEQYF. CDR3 sequence (DNA): TGTGCCAGCAGCTCCCCGGCCGATTCCACCTACGAGCAGTACTTC.